This entry lists 7 T cell receptor beta chains sequenced from one sample in a study of control samples from healthy donors and cancer patients. Only in-frame clones appear in the TCRdb table, and some are missing; sequencing was by immunoSEQ multiplex PCR. The sample carries 170,000 or so clones, about 91% recorded once. What was sequenced was blood. The receptor source for this set is a woman aged 40 to 49 in good health.

The chain joins TRBV20-1 to TRBJ2-1; D might be TRBD1 (5 bases). Germline values: CDR1 DFQATT, CDR2 SNEGSKA (reference sequence). Trimming removed 3 bases from V and 5 bases from J, with 11 bases in between. The CDR3 length is 13 residues. The CDR3 here is CSASWAGNNEQFF. Written as DNA, the CDR3 is TGCAGTGCTAGTTGGGCAGGGAACAATGAGCAGTTCTTC.

This clone was seen a handful of times. The chain recombines TRBV6-5 with TRBJ2-1; weak D call: TRBD1 (5 bases). CDR3 length: 15 amino acids. V shed 6 bases and J shed 1 base, with 13 bases lying between them. Germline CDR1 and CDR2: MNHEY and SVGAGI. The CDR3 coding sequence is TGTGCCAGCAGAAACGGACACCTTTCCTACAATGAGCAGTTCTTC. Translation gives CASRNGHLSYNEQFF.

J is TRBJ1-5 and V is TRBV9; possibly TRBD1 for D (5 bases). Trimming took off 3 bases at V and 7 bases at J, with 17 bases between the two ends. CDR3 length: 15 amino acids. Germline loops: CDR1 SGDLS, CDR2 YYNGEE. The CDR3 region has the DNA TGTGCCAGCAGCGGGGGGGACGGGTCATGGCAGCCCCAGCATTTT. This encodes CASSGGDGSWQPQHF.

The CDR3 bases are TGCAGTGCTAGCCCTTGGACTGGCTACACCTTC. This codes for CSASPWTGYTF. The V gene is TRBV20-1, the J gene TRBJ1-2, with no clear D. Germline CDR1 DFQATT, CDR2 SNEGSKA (reference sequence). This CDR3 comprises 11 residues. V was trimmed by 3 bases and J by 7 bases, leaving 9 bases between them.

The CDR3 spells CASSLQGSTNEKLFF. Written as DNA, the CDR3 is TGTGCCAGCTCACTACAGGGGTCCACTAATGAAAAACTGTTTTTT. This chain joins TRBV18 and TRBJ1-4, with 7 bases matching TRBD1. V shed 4 bases, J shed 2 bases, and the junction held 4 bases outside the gene matches. Germline assignment: CDR1 KGHSH and CDR2 LQKENI. The CDR3 extends over 15 amino acids.

The gene calls are TRBV3-1 (or the pseudogene TRBV3-2) and TRBJ1-2; D remains unclear. Trimming took 5 bases from V and 1 from J, leaving 14 bases between them. This CDR3 has 15 amino acids. The germline V gene has CDR1 LGHDT and CDR2 YNNKEL (reference sequence). CDR3 loop: CASSKGVANNYGYTF. The CDR3 nucleotides read TGTGCCAGCAGCAAGGGAGTAGCTAATAACTATGGCTACACCTTC.

The genes are TRBV7-2 and TRBJ2-7; D perhaps matches TRBD1 (5 bases). CDR1 and CDR2 from the germline V gene are SGHTA and FQGNSA. The V and J ends lost 3 bases and 2 bases respectively, with 14 bases between them. This CDR3 is built from 15 residues. CDR3 in DNA: TGTGCCAGCAGCTTCTCGGCAGGGAAAACCTACGAGCAGTACTTC. As protein: CASSFSAGKTYEQYF.